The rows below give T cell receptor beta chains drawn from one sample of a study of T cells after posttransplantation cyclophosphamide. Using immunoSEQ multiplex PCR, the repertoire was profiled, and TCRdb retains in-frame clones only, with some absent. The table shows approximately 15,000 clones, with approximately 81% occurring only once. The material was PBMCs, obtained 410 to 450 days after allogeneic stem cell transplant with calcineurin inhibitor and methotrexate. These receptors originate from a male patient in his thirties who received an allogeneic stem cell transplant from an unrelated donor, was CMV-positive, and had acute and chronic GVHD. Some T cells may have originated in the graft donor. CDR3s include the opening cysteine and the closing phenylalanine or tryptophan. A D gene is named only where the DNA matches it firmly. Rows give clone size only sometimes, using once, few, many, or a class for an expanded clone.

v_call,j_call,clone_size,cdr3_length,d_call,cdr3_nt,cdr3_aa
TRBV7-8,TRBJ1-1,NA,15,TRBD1,TGTGCCAGCAGCGTCGGGACAGGGGTGAACACTGAAGCTTTCTTT,CASSVGTGVNTEAFF
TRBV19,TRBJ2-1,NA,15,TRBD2,TGTGCCAGTAGTATATCTAGCGGGGGTTACAATGAGCAGTTCTTC,CASSISSGGYNEQFF
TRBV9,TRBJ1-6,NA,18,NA,TGTGCCAGCAGCGTAGCTGGGACATCAATTCCCGGGTATTCACCCCTCCACTTT,CASSVAGTSIPGYSPLHF
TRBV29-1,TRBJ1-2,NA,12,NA,TGCAGCGTTCTACGCCCTCGCGGCAGCTACACCTTC,CSVLRPRGSYTF
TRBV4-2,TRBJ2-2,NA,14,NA,TGTGCCAGCAGCCAAGTCGGGGGGCGCGGGGAGCTGTTTTTT,CASSQVGGRGELFF
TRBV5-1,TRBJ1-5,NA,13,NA,TGCGCCAGCATCCAGAATAGCAATCAGCCCCAGCATTTT,CASIQNSNQPQHF
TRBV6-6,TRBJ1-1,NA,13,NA,TGTGCCAGCAAGCTTGACAGCGCTGGTGAAGCTTTCTTT,CASKLDSAGEAFF
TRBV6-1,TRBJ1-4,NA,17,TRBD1,TGTGCCAGCAGTGTACGGGACAGGGGGATTACTAATGAAAAACTGTTTTTT,CASSVRDRGITNEKLFF
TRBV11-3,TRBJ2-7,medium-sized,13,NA,TGTGCCAGCAGCTCCGGTCCGGGGTACGAGCAGTACTTC,CASSSGPGYEQYF
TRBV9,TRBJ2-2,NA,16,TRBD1,TGTGCCAGCAGCCCCCCGTCGACAGGGGCTAAAGGGGAGCTGTTTTTT,CASSPPSTGAKGELFF
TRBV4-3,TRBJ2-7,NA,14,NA,TGCGCCAGCAGCCAAGGGAGGGGGGGATACGAGCAGTACTTC,CASSQGRGGYEQYF
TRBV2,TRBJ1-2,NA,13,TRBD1,TGTGCCAGCAGGGGACAGGGGTCTCGGGGCTACACCTTC,CASRGQGSRGYTF
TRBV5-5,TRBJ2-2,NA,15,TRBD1,TGTGCCAGCAGCATCTCGGGACAGGGGGCGCGGGAGCTGTTTTTT,CASSISGQGARELFF
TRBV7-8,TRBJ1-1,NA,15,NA,TGTGCCAGCAGCTGGACTCCGAGAGGGTACACTGAAGCTTTCTTT,CASSWTPRGYTEAFF
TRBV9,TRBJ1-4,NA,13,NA,TGTGCCAGCAGCGTAGACTCAGGTGAAAAACTGTTTTTT,CASSVDSGEKLFF
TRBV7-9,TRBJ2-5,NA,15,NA,TGTGCCAGCAGCTACTCCGGGACAATTATGGAGACCCAGTACTTC,CASSYSGTIMETQYF
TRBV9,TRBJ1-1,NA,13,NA,TGTGCCAGCAGCGGGACATTCAACACTGAAGCTTTCTTT,CASSGTFNTEAFF
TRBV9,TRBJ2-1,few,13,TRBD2,TGTGCCAGCAGCGTAGGGGGGGGCAATGAGCAGTTCTTC,CASSVGGGNEQFF
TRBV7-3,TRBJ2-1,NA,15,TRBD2,TGTGCCAGCAGCCATGGGCTAGCGGGCCGTAGTGAGCAGTTCTTC,CASSHGLAGRSEQFF
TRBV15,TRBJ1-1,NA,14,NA,TGTGCCACCAGGGACTGGGGGGGCGTCACTGAAGCTTTCTTT,CATRDWGGVTEAFF
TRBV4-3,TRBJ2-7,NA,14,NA,TGCGCCAGCAGCCAGCTTGCAGGCGCCTACGAGCAGTACTTC,CASSQLAGAYEQYF
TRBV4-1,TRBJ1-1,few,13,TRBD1,TGCGCCAGCAAAGGGGGCACGAACACTGAAGCTTTCTTT,CASKGGTNTEAFF